The T cell receptor (beta chain) under discussion was sequenced for a study of shared clonotypes between healthy human individuals. Study-level points and caveats: Compared with clonotypes that all four donors shared, non-shared clonotypes had lower generation probabilities.

Germline lookup yields CDR1 SGHDN and CDR2 FVKESK. The CDR3 has 18 residues. The J segment lost 1 base and the V segment lost 1 base, leaving 8 bases of the junction unmatched. The DNA input per sorted-subset replicate PCR was roughly 180 ng, corresponding to 32,000 or so T cell genomes. Data came from immunoSEQ multiplex PCR; TCRdb stores just in-frame clones and leaves some out. The table lists millions of clones, about 92% of them singletons. Each of the donors was a healthy adult who was HIV-negative and had not had a recent acute infection or vaccination. About this clone: Its antigen is unknown.

This chain links TRBV14 with TRBJ2-3; 10 positions agree with TRBD2. The sequenced material came from naive CD4+ T cells sorted from blood. This sample's subset: CD45RA+ positively selected. This receptor was obtained from a man aged 18 to 30 in good health. CDR3 coding DNA: TGTGCCAGCAGCCAAGTATCACTAGCGGGAAGCCGCACAGATACGCAGTATTTT. Translated: CASSQVSLAGSRTDTQYF.